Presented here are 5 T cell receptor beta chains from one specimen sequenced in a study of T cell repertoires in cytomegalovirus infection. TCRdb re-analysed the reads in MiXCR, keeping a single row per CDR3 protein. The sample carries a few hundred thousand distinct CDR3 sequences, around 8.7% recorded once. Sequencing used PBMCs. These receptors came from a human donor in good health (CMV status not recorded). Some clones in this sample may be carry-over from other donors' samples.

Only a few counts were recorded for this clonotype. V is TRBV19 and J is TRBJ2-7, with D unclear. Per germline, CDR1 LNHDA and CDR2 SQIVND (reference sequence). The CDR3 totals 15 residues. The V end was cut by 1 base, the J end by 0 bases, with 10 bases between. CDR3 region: CASSIVSRSSYEQYF. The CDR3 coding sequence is TGTGCCAGTAGTATAGTTTCGAGGAGCTCCTACGAGCAGTACTTC.

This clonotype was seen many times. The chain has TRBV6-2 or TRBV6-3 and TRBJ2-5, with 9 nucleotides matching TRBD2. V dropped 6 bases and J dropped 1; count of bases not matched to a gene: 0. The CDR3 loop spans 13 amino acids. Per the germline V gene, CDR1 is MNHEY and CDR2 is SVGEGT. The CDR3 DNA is TGTGCCAGCAGGACTAGCGGCCAAGAGACCCAGTACTTC. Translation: CASRTSGQETQYF.

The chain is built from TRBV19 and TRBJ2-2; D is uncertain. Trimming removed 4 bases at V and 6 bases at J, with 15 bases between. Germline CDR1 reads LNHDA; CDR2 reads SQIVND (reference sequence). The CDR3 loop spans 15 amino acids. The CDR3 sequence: CASSNGGRISGELFF. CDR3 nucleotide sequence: TGTGCCAGTAGTAACGGCGGCAGAATATCCGGGGAGCTGTTTTTT. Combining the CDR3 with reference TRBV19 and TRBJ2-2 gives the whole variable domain DGGITQSPKYLFRKEGQNVTLSCEQNLNHDAMYWYRQDPGQGLRLIYYSQIVNDFQKGDIAEGYSVSREKKESFPLTVTSAQKNPTAFYLCASSNGGRISGELFFGEGSRLTVL.

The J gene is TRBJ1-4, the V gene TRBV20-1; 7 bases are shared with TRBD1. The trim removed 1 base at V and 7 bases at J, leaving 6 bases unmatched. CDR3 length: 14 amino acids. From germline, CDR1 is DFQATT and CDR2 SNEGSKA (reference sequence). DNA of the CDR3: TGCAGTGCTAGAGGACAGGGTTCAAGTGAAAAACTGTTTTTT. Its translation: CSARGQGSSEKLFF.

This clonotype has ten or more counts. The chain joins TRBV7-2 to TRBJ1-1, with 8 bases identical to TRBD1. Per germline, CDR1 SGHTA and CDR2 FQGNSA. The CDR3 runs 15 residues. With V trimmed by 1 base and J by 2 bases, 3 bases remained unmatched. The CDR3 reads CASSLGDRQNTEAFF. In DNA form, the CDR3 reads TGTGCCAGCAGCTTAGGGGACAGGCAAAACACTGAAGCTTTCTTT.